This T cell receptor (beta chain) was profiled in a study of cytomegalovirus exposure and HLA in healthy donors. Study-wide points: It was found in a later analysis that first-cohort TCR clusters tended to co-occur in the 100 to 150 validation repertoires. The study listed some 160 cytomegalovirus-associated TCR beta chains.

In regard to this clone: Antigen: not known. Other DNA sequences in the sample encode the same CDR3.

This CDR3 is built from 15 residues. Germline CDR1 reads LNHDA; CDR2 reads SQIVND (reference sequence). J gave up 0 bases and V 1 base, and 2 bases lay outside the gene matches. Repertoires were generated with immunoSEQ multiplex PCR, while TCRdb's copy carries only in-frame clones and drops some. In the table there are 250,000 to 350,000 clones, 88% of which are singletons. The clonotype was recovered from a man aged 25 to 40 in good health and CMV-seronegative. This chain joins TRBV19 and TRBJ1-2, with TRBD1 matching over 7 bases. Sequences were obtained from PBMCs. The CDR3 DNA is TGTGCCAGTAGTATAGGGACAGGCACTAACTATGGCTACACCTTC. Translation: CASSIGTGTNYGYTF.